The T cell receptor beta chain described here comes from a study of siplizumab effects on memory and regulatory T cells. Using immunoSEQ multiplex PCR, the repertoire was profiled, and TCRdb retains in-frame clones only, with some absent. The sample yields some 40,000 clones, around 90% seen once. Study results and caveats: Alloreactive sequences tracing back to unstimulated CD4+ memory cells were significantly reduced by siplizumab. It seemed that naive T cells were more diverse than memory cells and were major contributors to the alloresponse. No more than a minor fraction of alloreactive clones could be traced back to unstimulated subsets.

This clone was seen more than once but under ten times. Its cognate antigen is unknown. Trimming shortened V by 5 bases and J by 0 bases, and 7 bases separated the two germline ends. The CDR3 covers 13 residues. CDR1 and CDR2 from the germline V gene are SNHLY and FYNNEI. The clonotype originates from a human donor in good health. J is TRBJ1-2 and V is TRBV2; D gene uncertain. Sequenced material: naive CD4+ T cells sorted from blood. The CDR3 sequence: CASSPGANYGYTF. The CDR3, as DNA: TGTGCCAGCAGTCCCGGGGCTAACTATGGCTACACCTTC. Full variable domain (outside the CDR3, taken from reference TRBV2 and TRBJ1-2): EPEVTQTPSHQVTQMGQEVILRCVPISNHLYFYWYRQILGQKVEFLVSFYNNEISEKSEIFDDQFSVERPDGSNFTLKIRSTKLEDSAMYFCASSPGANYGYTFGSGTRLTVV.